These 14 T cell receptor beta chains originate from one sample sequenced in a study of spatial heterogeneity in lung cancer. Sample time point: sample taken at primary tumor resection. TCRdb fed the 5' RACE reads into MiXCR, producing one record per CDR3 protein. The sample holds around 1,100 distinct CDR3 sequences, approximately 12% seen once. This sample comprised normal lung tissue next to the tumor, obtained at surgery. These receptor sequences come from a female donor with early-stage non-small cell lung cancer.

Turning to this clonotype: The library was prepared for alpha chains; this beta chain is a stray read, so its frequency means little. The V gene is TRBV7-8, the J gene TRBJ2-3; no definite D call. V was shortened by 4 bases and J by 0 bases, with 8 bases between the two germline ends. Germline lookup yields CDR1 SGHVS and CDR2 FQNEAQ. The CDR3 covers 14 residues. CDR3 amino acids: CASSWDPSTDTQYF. CDR3 sequence (DNA): TGTGCCAGCAGCTGGGATCCTAGCACAGATACGCAGTATTTT.

As concerns this clonotype: Since it is a stray read in a library aimed at alpha chains, this beta chain has a size that is not meaningful. The CDR3 here is CASRGTSLNRGTDTQYF. The CDR3 DNA reads TGTGCCAGCAGAGGGACCTCCCTCAATCGGGGCACAGATACGCAGTATTTT. The chain links TRBV27 to TRBJ2-3, with D perhaps matching TRBD1 or TRBD2 (5 bases each). The CDR3 runs to 17 residues. The V end lost 6 bases, the J end lost 1 base, and 20 bases lay between the germline ends. Germline V gives CDR1 MNHEY, CDR2 SMNVEV (reference sequence).

This clonotype is deemed medium-sized. This beta chain represents an off-target read in a library built for alpha chains; its size is of limited meaning. The V call is TRBV7-9, the J call TRBJ2-1, with 10 bases lining up with TRBD2. Germline V gives CDR1 SEHNR, CDR2 FQNEAQ (reference sequence). The CDR3 runs to 15 residues. The junction had 9 bases not matched to a gene; V was cut back by 4 bases and J by 9 bases. DNA of the CDR3: TGTGCCAGCAGCTCGGGGCTAGCGGGAGTTCTTGAGCAGTTCTTC. This sequence encodes CASSSGLAGVLEQFF.

Of note for this clonotype: This beta chain represents an off-target read in a library built for alpha chains; its size is of limited meaning. The V gene is TRBV10-1, the J gene TRBJ2-3; D remains ambiguous. CDR3 length equals 14 residues. Trimming took off 7 bases at V and 0 bases at J, with 11 bases between the two ends. From germline, CDR1 is WNHNN and CDR2 SYGVQD (reference sequence). The CDR3 reads CASNGESSTDTQYF. As DNA, the CDR3 is TGCGCCAGCAACGGAGAAAGTAGCACAGATACGCAGTATTTT.

This clonotype is large in the sample. The library was designed around alpha chains, so this beta chain is a stray read whose abundance carries little weight. The rearrangement links TRBV28 to TRBJ2-3; no firm D call. Germline V lookup: CDR1 MDHEN, CDR2 SYDVKM. V was clipped by 3 bases and J by 1 base, with 8 bases between them. The CDR3 has 14 residues. Here the CDR3 reads CASSFVAGTDTQYF. The CDR3, as DNA: TGTGCCAGCAGTTTCGTTGCGGGCACAGATACGCAGTATTTT.

This clonotype was picked up a small number of times. Being off target in a library aimed at alpha chains, this beta chain has a size of little meaning. This chain joins TRBV7-2 and TRBJ2-7; TRBD2 aligns across 7 bases. Looked up from germline, CDR1 is SGHTA and CDR2 is FQGNSA. Trimming cost V 5 bases and J 3 bases; bases outside gene matches: 7. CDR3 length equals 14 residues. CDR3 sequence reads: CASSHRAGNYEQYF. The CDR3 coding sequence is TGTGCCAGCAGCCACCGAGCGGGGAACTACGAGCAGTACTTC.

This clonotype was detected a few times. Being off target in a library aimed at alpha chains, this beta chain has a size of little meaning. The V and J genes are TRBV20-1 and TRBJ2-1; TRBD2 aligns across 9 bases. Germline CDR1 is DFQATT and CDR2 is SNEGSKA (reference sequence). Trimming took 6 bases from V and 7 from J; bases not matched to a gene: 4. CDR3 length: 12 amino acids. CDR3 loop: CSAPGLANEQFF. For the CDR3, the DNA is TGCAGTGCCCCGGGACTAGCAAATGAGCAGTTCTTC.

There are a few counts of this clonotype. This beta chain is an unintended read in a library built for alpha chains; its size means little. The chain links TRBV6-5 to TRBJ2-4; 8 nucleotides line up with TRBD1. CDR3 length: 13 amino acids. Germline-derived CDR1 and CDR2 are MNHEY and SVGAGI. The V and J ends lost 6 bases and 4 bases, in that order; junction bases with no gene match: 2. CDR3: CASRGQAKNIQYF. DNA of the CDR3: TGTGCCAGCAGGGGACAGGCTAAAAACATTCAGTACTTC.

A word on this clonotype: This beta chain is a stray sequence in a library constructed for alpha chains; its clone size is not meaningful. This sequence joins TRBV4-3 and TRBJ2-2, with TRBD2 matching over 7 bases. With 0 bases clipped from V and 6 bases from J, the junction kept 13 bases outside the gene matches. This CDR3 region has 18 residues. Germline CDR1 is LGHNA and CDR2 is YSLEER. The chain's CDR3 is CASSQDLGGSGFAGELFF. The CDR3 region has the DNA TGCGCCAGCAGCCAAGATCTGGGCGGGAGTGGGTTCGCCGGGGAGCTGTTTTTT.

About this clonotype: One base away lies a much larger clone, so this may be a sequencing read error. A library prepared for alpha chains yielded this beta chain as an off-target read; its size is of little meaning. The gene calls are TRBV2 and TRBJ2-5; possible D gene TRBD1, 5 bases. The germline V gene has CDR1 SNHLY and CDR2 FYNNEI. The V gene lost 6 bases and the J gene lost 5 bases, with 10 bases spanning the gap. The length of the CDR3 is 12 residues. The CDR3 is CASRDMGETQYF. CDR3 sequence (DNA): TGTGCCAGCAGGGACATGGGTGAGACCCAGTACTTC.

Of note for this clonotype: A library made for alpha chains picked up this beta chain off target, so its size means little. The chain carries TRBV7-8 and TRBJ2-5, with TRBD1 matching 10 bases. The CDR3 contains 16 residues. Trimming at V came to 5 bases and at J to 5 bases, leaving 11 bases not matched to a gene. In germline, CDR1 is SGHVS, CDR2 FQNEAQ. CDR3 protein: CASSTVGGQGRETQYF. The CDR3 DNA is TGTGCCAGCAGCACCGTAGGGGGACAGGGGCGTGAGACCCAGTACTTC.

Judged by abundance, this clonotype is large. For a library built for alpha chains, this beta chain is a stray read; little rests on its size. The chain has TRBV29-1 and TRBJ2-5, with TRBD2 as a possible D gene (6 bases). V was trimmed by 5 bases and J by 5 bases, leaving 15 bases between them. Germline values: CDR1 SQVTM, CDR2 ANQGSEA. This CDR3 contains 13 residues. CDR3: CSVQGRGWETQYF. The CDR3 region has the DNA TGCAGCGTTCAAGGGCGGGGTTGGGAGACCCAGTACTTC.

Comments on this clonotype: This beta chain appears as a stray read in a library generated for alpha chains; its size is not informative. The V gene is TRBV19, the J gene TRBJ2-1; 7 bases agree with TRBD2. This CDR3 is built from 16 residues. After removal of 10 bases from V and 4 bases from J, the junction contained 16 bases not matched to a gene. Germline CDR1 reads LNHDA; CDR2 reads SQIVND (reference sequence). This chain's CDR3 is CATTGIKRGTYNEQFF. The CDR3, as DNA: TGTGCCACGACCGGAATAAAGCGGGGAACATACAATGAGCAGTTCTTC.

In its sample, this clonotype ranks as large (0.1 to 1%). This beta chain turned up in a library designed for alpha chains; as an off-target read, its abundance says little. The chain is built from TRBV10-3 and TRBJ2-5, with D possibly matching TRBD2 (7 bases). This CDR3 region has 13 residues. The V gene lost 4 bases and the J gene lost 5 bases, with 11 bases spanning the gap. In germline, CDR1 is ENHRY, CDR2 SYGVKD. The CDR3 here is CAISGGGVETQYF. CDR3 bases: TGTGCCATCAGTGGAGGGGGGGTGGAGACCCAGTACTTC.